The T cell receptor (beta chain) described here comes from a study of technical replicates of blood from four donors. Libraries were prepared by immunoSEQ multiplex PCR; TCRdb keeps only in-frame clonotypes and omits some of them. The data hold almost 70,000 clones, with roughly 92% observed a single time. The CDR3 contains 14 residues. Losses at the gene ends were 6 bases for V and 4 bases for J; bases not matched to a gene: 9. Germline lookup yields CDR1 SNHLY and CDR2 FYNNEI. The clonotype originates from a human donor in good health. Sequenced: T cells isolated from PBMCs. This sequence joins TRBV2 and TRBJ2-7, with 7 bases that match TRBD2. The CDR3 spells CASRPQSSGYEQYF. In DNA form, the CDR3 reads TGTGCCAGCAGACCTCAATCTAGCGGTTACGAGCAGTACTTC.